The sequence of this T cell receptor beta chain was determined in a study of response to subunit inactivated influenza vaccine. The study's findings and limits: The authors suggested that every seasonal influenza vaccination recruits few new T cells.

TCRdb processed the RT-PCR reads anew with MiXCR; each CDR3 protein has one entry. The repertoire has roughly 650,000 distinct CDR3 sequences, roughly 15% of them found once; the top ten carry approximately 7.6%. The CDR3 totals 15 residues. V dropped 5 bases and J dropped 4; count of bases not matched to a gene: 7. The V gene's germline CDR1 is SNHLY and CDR2 FYNNEI. To note about this clonotype: What it binds is not known.

The source material was PBMCs from blood, sampled 14 to 15 days before vaccination. This sequence joins TRBV2 and TRBJ2-3; 9 bases align to TRBD1. The TCR was taken from a man aged 50 to 60 who received an inactivated influenza vaccine. CDR3 region: CASSFDRGVADTQYF. The CDR3 nucleotides read TGTGCCAGCAGTTTTGACAGGGGGGTCGCAGATACGCAGTATTTT.